The T cell receptor (beta chain) under discussion was sequenced for a study of T cell responses to AZD1222 COVID-19 vaccine. Repertoires were generated with immunoSEQ multiplex PCR, while TCRdb's copy carries only in-frame clones and drops some. The table records 130,000 or so clones, roughly 85% of them present only once. Study conclusions and caveats: Epitopes outside B.1.351 and B.1.1.7 mutated regions reportedly drew nearly half of spike TCRs. White British people made up most donors, females outnumbered males, and clonal diversity was possibly underestimated.

This clone was found once. The target antigen is unknown. The CDR3 is 16 residues long. Germline assignment: CDR1 SGHDT and CDR2 YYEEEE. The V gene lost 4 bases and the J gene lost 2 bases, with 16 bases spanning the gap. The sample here was peripheral blood, taken 28 days after the second dose of the MenACWY control vaccine. The TCR sequence derives from an adult who received the MenACWY meningococcal vaccine as a control. The chain has TRBV5-6 and TRBJ1-5, with D tentatively TRBD1 (6 bases). The CDR3: CASSQTTGHGNQPQHF. Written as DNA, the CDR3 is TGTGCCAGCAGCCAAACTACAGGGCATGGCAATCAGCCCCAGCATTTT.